This T cell receptor beta chain was identified during a study of long-term antiretroviral therapy in people with HIV. Points from the study as a whole: Patients on ART gained diversity, which nonetheless stayed below transplant donor controls.

Points on this clone: The antigen remains unidentified.

This CDR3 is built from 15 residues. Germline V CDR1 and CDR2: MNHEY, SMNVEV (reference sequence). Trimming pared 6 bases from V and 7 bases from J, leaving 19 bases between. This was the immunoSEQ v3.0 assay at survey level. Clones were sequenced by immunoSEQ multiplex PCR, and TCRdb holds only the in-frame ones, with some missing. Among about 19,000 clones listed, more than 65% were seen once. Treatment for all HIV-infected participants took place in the United States. The V and J genes are TRBV27 and TRBJ2-4; TRBD1 might be the D (5 bases). Material: unsorted PBMCs, obtained at the start of antiretroviral therapy, before treatment. The receptor comes from a man aged 18 to 29 with HIV. The chain's CDR3 is CASSTLQGWTNIQYF. The CDR3 nucleotides are TGTGCCAGCAGCACTCTCCAGGGATGGACGAACATTCAGTACTTC.